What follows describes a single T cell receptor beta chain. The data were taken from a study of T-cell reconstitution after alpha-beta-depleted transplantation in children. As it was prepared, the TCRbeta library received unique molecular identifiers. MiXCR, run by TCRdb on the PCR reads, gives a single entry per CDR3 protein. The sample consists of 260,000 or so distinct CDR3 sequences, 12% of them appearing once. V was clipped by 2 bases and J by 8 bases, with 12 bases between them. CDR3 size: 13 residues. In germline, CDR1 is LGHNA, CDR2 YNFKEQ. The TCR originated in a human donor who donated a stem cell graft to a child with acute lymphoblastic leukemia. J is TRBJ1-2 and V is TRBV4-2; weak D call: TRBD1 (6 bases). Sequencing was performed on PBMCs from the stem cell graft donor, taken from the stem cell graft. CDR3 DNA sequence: TGTGCCAGCAGCCAACCTCAGGACAGCGGCTACACCTTC. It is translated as CASSQPQDSGYTF.